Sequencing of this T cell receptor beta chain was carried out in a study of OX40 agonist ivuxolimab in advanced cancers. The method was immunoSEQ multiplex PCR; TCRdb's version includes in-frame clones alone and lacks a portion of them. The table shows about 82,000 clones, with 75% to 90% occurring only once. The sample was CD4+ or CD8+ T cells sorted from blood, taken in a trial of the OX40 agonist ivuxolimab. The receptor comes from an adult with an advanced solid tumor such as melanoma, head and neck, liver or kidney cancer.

The CDR3 coding sequence is TGCGCCAGCACATCAAGGACTGGCGGGGGAGAGACCCAGTACTTC. Protein sequence: CASTSRTGGGETQYF. J is TRBJ2-5 and V is TRBV5-1, with 7 bases lining up with TRBD2. After removal of 6 bases from V and 4 bases from J, the junction contained 12 bases not matched to a gene. This CDR3 is built from 15 residues. Germline CDR1 is SGHRS and CDR2 is YFSETQ.